This T cell receptor beta chain was identified during a study of T cell responses to AZD1222 COVID-19 vaccine. Across the whole study: Timing groups of about 4 and about 12 weeks for second doses were pooled.

Repertoires were generated with immunoSEQ multiplex PCR, while TCRdb's copy carries only in-frame clones and drops some. The sample includes 100,000 to 150,000 clones, 70% to 90% of them seen just once. Between the trimmed V and J ends, which lost 0 bases and 10 bases, there was a span of 16 bases. The CDR3 covers 15 residues. CDR1 is LGHNA, CDR2 YSLEER, per germline. Notes on this clone: As yet, its antigen is unknown.

Study findings and constraints: The span of vaccine-associated CD4 TCRs extended across spike, with dominance at 160-218 and 743-854. Baseline serostatus was positive in only five to seven AZD1222 recipients.

The chain couples TRBV4-3 to TRBJ2-1, with no clear D. Sequenced material: peripheral blood, taken on day 0 of AZD1222 vaccination. The sequence derives from an adult in good health. The CDR3 protein is CASSQDPGRSGEQFF. The DNA of the CDR3 is TGCGCCAGCAGCCAAGATCCCGGACGGAGTGGGGAGCAGTTCTTC.